The rows below give T cell receptor beta chains drawn from one sample of a study of neoadjuvant nivolumab and ipilimumab in lung cancer. Generated by immunoSEQ multiplex PCR, the TCRdb table keeps only in-frame clones and is missing some. The sample lists 25,000 to 30,000 clones, 70% to 80% seen once, with 15% to 20% in the top ten. Sequencing was performed on tumor tissue, taken after neoadjuvant nivolumab, alone or with ipilimumab, at or shortly before surgery. These TCRs come from an adult with non-small cell lung cancer. Both conserved end residues are part of each CDR3. A D gene is named only where the DNA matches it firmly. Part of the rows lack a size; the others show once, few, many or a class for expanded clones.

d_call clone_size j_call v_call cdr3_nt cdr3_aa
TRBD1 - TRBJ1-2 TRBV5-4 TGTGCCAGCAGCTCAACAGGGGCCTACGGCTACACCTTC CASSSTGAYGYTF
TRBD1 - TRBJ1-2 TRBV27 TGTGCCAGCAGTTCCTCGGGACAGGGGGCGAGAGGCTACACCTTC CASSSSGQGARGYTF
- few TRBJ2-3 TRBV7-9 TGTGCCAGCAGCTCCCCGACTTGGACCACAGATACGCAGTATTTT CASSSPTWTTDTQYF
- few TRBJ1-1 TRBV10-3 TGTGCCATCAAGGGAATAACCGACACTGAAGCTTTCTTT CAIKGITDTEAFF
- - TRBJ2-1 TRBV25-1 TGTGCCAGCAGGCACTCCCTGAGCTCCTACAATGAGCAGTTCTTC CASRHSLSSYNEQFF
- - TRBJ1-2 TRBV28 TGTGCCAGCAGTTTTCTGGGTGCCTATGGCTACACCTTC CASSFLGAYGYTF
TRBD1 - TRBJ2-7 TRBV5-1 TGCGCCAGCAGCTGGGGGGACAGGGCCGCCTACGAGCAGTACTTC CASSWGDRAAYEQYF
TRBD1 - TRBJ1-2 TRBV15 TGTGCCACCAGCAGAGCCCGGGACAGGGGTTATGGCTACACCTTC CATSRARDRGYGYTF
- few TRBJ1-6 TRBV2 TGTGCCAGCAGTGATCCCCCGAAGGGCAATTCACCCCTCCACTTT CASSDPPKGNSPLHF
- - TRBJ1-2 TRBV6-6 TGTGCCAGCAGTTACTTCGGGGACTATGGCTACACCTTC CASSYFGDYGYTF
TRBD1 - TRBJ1-2 TRBV18 TGTGCCAGCTCACCTACCGGACAGGACTATGGCTACACCTTC CASSPTGQDYGYTF
- - TRBJ2-4 TRBV7-9 TGTGCCTCCTCCACGGGGGGCAGAAACATTCAGTACTTC CASSTGGRNIQYF
TRBD1 - TRBJ1-1 TRBV10-1 TGCGCCAGCAGTCCCGGACAGGGGAACACTGAAGCTTTCTTT CASSPGQGNTEAFF
- - TRBJ1-5 TRBV13 TGTGCCAGCAGCTTTGCCCGGGGTCAGCCCCAGCATTTT CASSFARGQPQHF
- - TRBJ2-3 TRBV10-1 TGCGCCAGCAGTGCCCCGCAGGGTACGCAGTATTTT CASSAPQGTQYF
- - TRBJ1-1 TRBV5-4 TGTGCCAGCAGCTCAGGGGTATTCAGGGAAGCTTTCTTT CASSSGVFREAFF